Below, 26 T cell receptor beta chains from the same sample are listed, as sequenced in a study of regulatory T cells in long-lasting Graves disease. Time point defined: persistent/refractory GD, antithyroid drugs over 5 years with positive TRAb. Scientists built the TCR library using RNA that was extracted from PBMCs. TCR beta libraries were built with iRepertoire HTBI primers and Arm-PCR of CDR3 regions. MiXCR, run by TCRdb on the multiplex PCR reads, gives a single entry per CDR3 protein. Of a few hundred thousand distinct CDR3 sequences listed, roughly a quarter were seen once; the top ten hold approximately 25%. Sequenced here: peripheral blood mononuclear cells (PBMCs), sampled when the disease was refractory, from a patient treated with antithyroid drugs. The receptors were gathered from a female donor with Graves disease.

This sequence joins TRBV7-6 and TRBJ1-5; a weak D match, TRBD1 (5 bases). The CDR3 sequence is 16 residues long. CDR1 SGHVS and CDR2 FNYEAQ come from the germline V gene. Trimming cost V 2 bases and J 0 bases, with 11 bases left between them. CDR3 protein: CASSLLPGNSNQPQHF. In DNA form, the CDR3 reads TGTGCCAGCAGCTTATTGCCAGGGAATAGCAATCAGCCCCAGCATTTT.

This clonotype was detected ten times or more. V usage is TRBV6-1 and J usage is TRBJ1-2; D gene ambiguous. Germline V gives CDR1 MNHNS, CDR2 SASEGT. This CDR3 is built from 16 residues. V dropped 4 bases and J dropped 2 bases, with 17 bases sitting between them. The CDR3 DNA reads TGTGCCAGCAGTGCTTACTCCGGAGGATCGAACTATGGCTACACCTTC. Encoded protein: CASSAYSGGSNYGYTF.

This clonotype was found many times. The V call is TRBV30, the J call TRBJ2-2; D gene unclear. Germline lookup yields CDR1 GTSNPN and CDR2 SVGIG (reference sequence). The CDR3 length is 12 residues. Trimming took 8 bases from V and 1 from J, leaving 8 bases between them. CDR3: CAQLVNTGELFF. CDR3 coding DNA: TGTGCCCAGTTGGTGAACACCGGGGAGCTGTTTTTT.

The chain is built from TRBV28 and TRBJ2-7; D is undetermined. The CDR3 is 18 amino acids. V was clipped by 5 bases and J by 0 bases, with 23 bases between them. CDR1 and CDR2 (germline): MDHEN, SYDVKM. The CDR3 spells CASSQTTRMTRSSYEQYF. The CDR3 nucleotides read TGTGCCAGCAGTCAAACAACCCGAATGACGCGCAGCTCCTACGAGCAGTACTTC.

This clonotype was counted only a few times. V usage is TRBV19 and J usage is TRBJ1-2; tentative D call: TRBD1 (6 bases). Trimming shortened V by 4 bases and J by 4 bases, and 13 bases separated the two germline ends. The CDR3 totals 14 residues. Germline V gene data show CDR1 as LNHDA and CDR2 as SQIVND (reference sequence). CDR3 residues: CASSRGGNIYGYTF. The CDR3 DNA reads TGTGCCAGTAGTAGAGGGGGGAACATCTATGGCTACACCTTC.

This clonotype was recorded many times. V usage is TRBV7-2 and J usage is TRBJ2-7; maybe TRBD2 (6 bases). This CDR3 contains 15 residues. V lost 1 base, J lost 7 bases, and 17 bases lay in between. Germline values: CDR1 SGHTA, CDR2 FQGNSA. The CDR3 coding sequence is TGTGCCAGCAGCTTAGGCCCAGCAGGAGGGCTGGAGCAGTACTTC. This translates into CASSLGPAGGLEQYF.

This clonotype was picked up a small number of times. The chain combines TRBV14 with TRBJ2-2; the D is unclear. The CDR3 length is 17 residues. The germline V gene has CDR1 SGHDN and CDR2 FVKESK. The V end was cut by 0 bases, the J end by 3 bases, with 14 bases between. CDR3 bases: TGTGCCAGCAGCCAAGATAGGGTCCCCGACGACACCGGGGAGCTGTTTTTT. Translated: CASSQDRVPDDTGELFF.

The chain uses TRBV4-1 and TRBJ1-2; D may be TRBD1 (6 bases). Germline V gene sequence: CDR1 MGHRA, CDR2 YSYEKL. The CDR3 runs 14 residues. Trimming shortened V by 7 bases and J by 0 bases, and 12 bases separated the two germline ends. The CDR3 protein is CASTWGGPNYGYTF. As DNA, the CDR3 is TGCGCCAGCACCTGGGGGGGGCCTAACTATGGCTACACCTTC.

The chain links TRBV19 to TRBJ2-1, with 9 bases that match TRBD2. The length of the CDR3 is 14 residues. Germline V CDR1 and CDR2: LNHDA, SQIVND (reference sequence). V trimming: 10 bases; J trimming: 2 bases; junction bases outside the gene matches: 6. CDR3 in DNA: TGTGCCAATCTTCTAGCGGGACCCTACAATGAGCAGTTCTTC. Its translation is CANLLAGPYNEQFF. Using reference TRBV19 and TRBJ2-1 for the parts outside the CDR3, the full variable domain is DGGITQSPKYLFRKEGQNVTLSCEQNLNHDAMYWYRQDPGQGLRLIYYSQIVNDFQKGDIAEGYSVSREKKESFPLTVTSAQKNPTAFYLCANLLAGPYNEQFFGPGTRLTVL.

As for this clonotype: One end of the junction varies from germline; a read error may be responsible. This CDR3 is CASSPRGGEVEAFF. CDR3 DNA sequence: TGCGCCAGCAGCCCCCGGGGAGGGGAGGTTGAAGCTTTCTTT. The chain couples TRBV5-5 to TRBJ1-1; the D gene is possibly TRBD1 (5 bases). Germline lookup yields CDR1 SGHKS and CDR2 YYEKEE (reference sequence). The CDR3 loop spans 14 amino acids.

There are a few counts of this clonotype. This sequence joins TRBV27 and TRBJ1-1; possible D gene TRBD1, 6 bases. Germline CDR1 reads MNHEY; CDR2 reads SMNVEV (reference sequence). The CDR3 is made up of 15 amino acids. The V gene lost 0 bases and the J gene lost 6 bases, with 14 bases spanning the gap. Here the CDR3 reads CASSLSSGGRAEAFF. The CDR3 DNA follows: TGTGCCAGCAGTTTATCATCTGGGGGCCGCGCTGAAGCTTTCTTT.

Many counts were recorded for this clonotype. This chain links TRBV6-1 with TRBJ2-5; D tentatively reads TRBD1 or TRBD2 (5 bases each). V was clipped by 3 bases and J by 5 bases, with 13 bases between them. The CDR3 has 14 residues. Germline loops: CDR1 MNHNS, CDR2 SASEGT. The CDR3 sequence: CASSEQRGTETQYF. CDR3 nucleotides: TGTGCCAGCAGTGAGCAGAGGGGCACGGAGACCCAGTACTTC.

Written as DNA, the CDR3 is TGTGCCAGCAGCCGCCGGGGTGGGAACTCTGGGGCCAACGTCCTGACTTTC. Translated: CASSRRGGNSGANVLTF. The V gene is TRBV11-2, the J gene TRBJ2-6; D may be TRBD2 (5 bases). The CDR3 is 17 amino acids. Trimming took off 5 bases at V and 0 bases at J, with 14 bases between the two ends. Looked up from germline, CDR1 is SGHAT and CDR2 is FQNNGV.

The rearrangement links TRBV6-2 or TRBV6-3 to TRBJ1-6, with D perhaps TRBD1 (5 bases). The CDR3 runs to 14 residues. CDR1 and CDR2 from the germline V gene are MNHEY and SVGEGT. Deletions cut 5 bases from V and 8 bases from J, with 13 bases between. The CDR3 spells CASSTTVRDSPLHF. CDR3 DNA sequence: TGTGCCAGCAGTACGACAGTGAGGGATTCACCCCTCCACTTT.

This clonotype was recorded many times. This rearrangement joins TRBV3-1 to TRBJ1-2; the D is unclear. Germline values: CDR1 LGHDT, CDR2 YNNKEL (reference sequence). The CDR3 has 12 amino acids. V gave up 1 base and J gave up 6 bases, with 6 bases separating them. The CDR3 here is CASSQGTHGYTF. CDR3 DNA: TGTGCCAGCAGCCAAGGGACCCATGGCTACACCTTC.

This clonotype was found a few times. V usage is TRBV14 and J usage is TRBJ2-7; TRBD2 is a possible D gene (5 bases). The ends were cut back, 4 bases at V and 3 bases at J, with 16 bases in the middle. Germline CDR1 reads SGHDN; CDR2 reads FVKESK. The CDR3 is 15 amino acids. The CDR3 loop reads CASSLNSRGLYEQYF. The CDR3 region has the DNA TGTGCCAGCAGCCTGAATTCACGGGGTCTCTACGAGCAGTACTTC.

A word on this clonotype: This sequence may be a read error, since a much larger clone differs from it by one base. Here the CDR3 omits its conserved ending phenylalanine or tryptophan, so a read error is the likely source. The chain employs TRBV28 and TRBJ2-5; D unresolved. V lost 3 bases and J lost 7, with 9 bases in between. CDR1 MDHEN and CDR2 SYDVKM come from the germline V gene. The CDR3 is 12 amino acids. CDR3 DNA sequence: TGTGCCAGCAGTTTCACCGCAGGGACCCAGTACCTC. Translation: CASSFTAGTQYL.

In its sample, this clonotype was seen many times. The chain joins TRBV6-5 to TRBJ1-6; D gene ambiguous. Germline-derived CDR1 and CDR2 are MNHEY and SVGAGI. The CDR3 contains 14 residues. V lost 4 bases, J lost 3 bases, and 7 bases lay in between. CDR3 in DNA: TGTGCCAGCAGTTCTGGCAGCTATAATTCACCCCTCCACTTT. Translation: CASSSGSYNSPLHF.

With regard to this clonotype: Without the conserved terminal phenylalanine or tryptophan, this CDR3 likely stems from a read error. The genes are TRBV10-3 and TRBJ2-5, with 8 bases aligning to TRBD2. Germline V lookup: CDR1 ENHRY, CDR2 SYGVKD. The CDR3 spans 16 residues. J was trimmed by 0 bases and V by 3 bases; bases with no gene match: 6. The CDR3 spells CAISEPAGADQETQYL. The CDR3 bases are TGTGCCATCAGTGAACCAGCGGGAGCCGACCAAGAGACCCAGTACCTC.

The CDR3 sequence: CSASFYHRVWGIETSPLHF. The CDR3 DNA follows: TGCAGTGCTAGTTTTTATCACAGGGTTTGGGGAATCGAGACTTCACCCCTCCACTTT. V is TRBV20-1 and J is TRBJ1-6; tentatively, D is TRBD1 (6 bases). Trimming stripped 3 bases from V and 9 bases from J, with 30 bases between. The CDR3 covers 19 residues. Germline CDR1 is DFQATT and CDR2 is SNEGSKA (reference sequence).

Ten or more counts support this clonotype. CDR3 in DNA: TGTGCCAGTAGTGAGGGGTGGACAGGGGACACTGAAGCTTTCTTT. Its translation: CASSEGWTGDTEAFF. This chain uses TRBV19 with TRBJ1-1; TRBD1 matches 9 bases. This CDR3 contains 15 residues. The germline CDR1 and CDR2 sequences are LNHDA and SQIVND (reference sequence). V lost 5 bases to trimming and J lost 3 bases; unmatched junction nucleotides: 7.

The CDR3 region has the DNA TGTGCCAGCAGTGCCGGGACAGGGGGCTCTCAGCCCCAGCATTTT. It encodes CASSAGTGGSQPQHF. V gene TRBV6-2 or TRBV6-3 combines with J gene TRBJ1-5; 12 nucleotides agree with TRBD1. CDR1 is MNHEY and CDR2 is SVGEGT in the germline V gene. The CDR3 runs 15 residues. J was trimmed by 6 bases and V by 5 bases; bases with no gene match: 5.

The chain recombines TRBV5-1 with TRBJ1-2; D is possibly TRBD1 (5 bases). CDR3 length: 18 residues. The germline V gene encodes CDR1 SGHRS and CDR2 YFSETQ. V was trimmed by 0 bases and J by 3 bases, leaving 21 bases between them. DNA of the CDR3: TGCGCCAGCAGCTTGGCCTTTGAAGAGGGCAGGGAGGACTATGGCTACACCTTC. Translating it yields CASSLAFEEGREDYGYTF.

This clonotype showed up just a few times. Here the CDR3 reads CASSQTLNTEAFF. CDR3 sequence (DNA): TGCGCCAGCAGCCAAACCTTGAACACTGAAGCTTTCTTT. This chain connects TRBV4-3 to TRBJ1-1; unclear D gene. V was shortened by 2 bases and J by 0 bases, with 4 bases between the two germline ends. Germline CDR1 LGHNA, CDR2 YSLEER. CDR3 length equals 13 residues.

V usage is TRBV7-2 and J usage is TRBJ1-5; 7 bases align to TRBD1. This CDR3 has 16 amino acids. Looked up from germline, CDR1 is SGHTA and CDR2 is FQGNSA. The junction had 9 bases not matched to a gene; V was cut back by 3 bases and J by 4 bases. The CDR3: CASSLAGGTGNQPQHF. In DNA form, the CDR3 reads TGTGCCAGCAGCTTGGCAGGGGGGACCGGGAATCAGCCCCAGCATTTT.

For the CDR3, the DNA is TGTGCCTGGACTAGCGAGTCCAATGAGCAGTTCTTC. Residues: CAWTSESNEQFF. The chain recombines TRBV30 with TRBJ2-1, with D possibly matching TRBD2 (6 bases). Trimming pared 4 bases from V and 6 bases from J, leaving 10 bases between. The CDR3 extends over 12 amino acids. Germline CDR1 is GTSNPN and CDR2 is SVGIG (reference sequence).